This record concerns one TCR beta chain sequence. This CDR3 contains 11 residues. The V and J ends lost 4 bases and 5 bases respectively, with 7 bases between them. CDR1 and CDR2 (germline): SGHDT, YYEEEE. The data were taken from a study of identical twins. TCRdb reprocessed the 5' RACE reads via MiXCR and lists one record per CDR3 protein. Among 700,000 to 950,000 distinct CDR3 sequences listed, around an eighth were seen once. These same records also appear under a second study, on yellow fever vaccine responses in identical twins.

This rearrangement joins TRBV5-6 to TRBJ2-7; D is ambiguous. Sample: PBMCs. This TCR was recovered from a woman aged 18-29 years in good health. CDR3 in DNA: TGTGCCAGCAGCCCCAGGAACGAGCAGTACGTC. Translation: CASSPRNEQYV.